This TCR beta chain comes out of a study of regulatory T cells in long-lasting Graves disease. Time point here: newly diagnosed GD, antithyroid drugs for less than 3 months. The TCR library was made from RNA that had been extracted from PBMCs in TRIzol. Of note for this clonotype: Antigen specificity is unknown. Possible read error: a much larger clone is one base away.

Construction of the TCR beta libraries employed iRepertoire HTBI primers in conjunction with Arm-PCR of CDR3 regions. Original processing notes: Across the samples, identification revealed some 64 TRBV and roughly 13 TRBJ segments. Using its own MiXCR run on the multiplex PCR reads, TCRdb lists one record per CDR3 protein. The V and J calls here are based on TCRdb, not the publication. The sample carries about 530,000 distinct CDR3 sequences, 16% recorded once. The study, taken as a whole, reports: More public clonotypes were shared by persistent patients (about 2,700) than by new patients (about 970).

The CDR3 totals 14 residues. CDR1 and CDR2 from the germline V gene are KGHSH and LQKENI. V was clipped by 0 bases and J by 5 bases, with 10 bases between them. These data were also filed under a second study, of T cells in Graves' hyperthyroidism and ophthalmopathy.

The chain joins TRBV18 to TRBJ2-5; weak D call: TRBD2 (5 bases). The source was peripheral blood mononuclear cells (PBMCs), collected at new diagnosis, from a patient treated with antithyroid drugs. This TCR came from a woman aged 35-60 years with Graves disease. The CDR3 here is CASSPPPSTETQYF. CDR3 bases: TGTGCCAGCTCACCACCGCCTAGCACGGAGACCCAGTACTTC.